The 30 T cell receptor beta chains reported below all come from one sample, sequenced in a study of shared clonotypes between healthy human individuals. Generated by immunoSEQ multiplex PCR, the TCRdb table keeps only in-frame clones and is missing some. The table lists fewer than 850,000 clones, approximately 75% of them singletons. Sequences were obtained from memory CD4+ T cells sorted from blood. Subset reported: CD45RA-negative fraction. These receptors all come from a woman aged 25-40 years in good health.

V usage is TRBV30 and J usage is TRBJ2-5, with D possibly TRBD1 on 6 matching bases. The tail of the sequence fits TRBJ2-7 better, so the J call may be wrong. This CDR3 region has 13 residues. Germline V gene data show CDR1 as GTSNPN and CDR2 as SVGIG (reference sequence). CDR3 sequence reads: CACSGVSSYEQYF. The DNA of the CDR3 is TGTGCCTGCTCAGGGGTGAGCTCCTACGAGCAGTACTTC.

The CDR3 region has the DNA TGTGCCAGCTCACCACCAGTATCGGGGGCGCAAGGCTACACCTTC. Its translation: CASSPPVSGAQGYTF. The rearrangement links TRBV18 to TRBJ1-2; maybe TRBD1 (6 bases). Germline CDR1 reads KGHSH; CDR2 reads LQKENI. V lost 0 bases to trimming and J lost 8 bases, with 16 bases between them. The CDR3 spans 15 residues.

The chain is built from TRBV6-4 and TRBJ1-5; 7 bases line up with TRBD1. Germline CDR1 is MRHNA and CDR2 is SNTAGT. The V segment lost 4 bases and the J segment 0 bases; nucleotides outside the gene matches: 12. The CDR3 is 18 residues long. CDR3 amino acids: CASSAYDRDPYSNQPQHF. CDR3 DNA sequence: TGTGCCAGCAGTGCCTACGACAGGGATCCTTATAGCAATCAGCCCCAGCATTTT.

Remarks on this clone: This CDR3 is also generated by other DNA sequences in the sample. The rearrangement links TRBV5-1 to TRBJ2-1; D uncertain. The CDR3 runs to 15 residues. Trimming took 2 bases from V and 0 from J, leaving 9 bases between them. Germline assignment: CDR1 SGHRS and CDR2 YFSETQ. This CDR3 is CASSFSSGSYNEQFF. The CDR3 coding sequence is TGCGCCAGCAGCTTTAGTTCTGGCTCCTACAATGAGCAGTTCTTC.

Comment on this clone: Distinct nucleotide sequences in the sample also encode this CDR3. CDR3 protein: CASSLYGYEQYF. As DNA, the CDR3 is TGTGCCAGCAGTTTATATGGCTACGAGCAGTACTTC. The J gene is TRBJ2-7, the V gene TRBV28, with D unclear. Trimming left V 1 base short and J 3 bases short, with 4 bases between. There are 12 residues in the CDR3. CDR1 MDHEN and CDR2 SYDVKM come from the germline V gene.

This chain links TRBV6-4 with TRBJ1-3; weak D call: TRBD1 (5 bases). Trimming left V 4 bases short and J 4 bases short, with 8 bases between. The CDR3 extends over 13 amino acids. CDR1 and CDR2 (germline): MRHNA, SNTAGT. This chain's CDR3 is CASSGGTGNTIYF. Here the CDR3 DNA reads TGTGCCAGCAGTGGAGGGACGGGAAACACCATATATTTT.

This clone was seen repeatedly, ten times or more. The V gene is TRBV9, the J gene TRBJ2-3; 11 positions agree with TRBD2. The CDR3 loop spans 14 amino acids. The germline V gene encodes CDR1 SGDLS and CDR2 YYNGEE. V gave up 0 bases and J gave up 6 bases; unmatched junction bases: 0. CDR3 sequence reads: CASSVASGGDTQYF. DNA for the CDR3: TGTGCCAGCAGCGTAGCTAGCGGGGGGGATACGCAGTATTTT.

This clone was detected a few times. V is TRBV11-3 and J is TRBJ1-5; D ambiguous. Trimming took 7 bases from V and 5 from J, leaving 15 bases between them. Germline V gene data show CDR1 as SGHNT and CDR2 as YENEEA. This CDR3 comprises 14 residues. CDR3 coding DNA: TGTGCCAGCACGGGCGGCCAGTATGATCAGCCCCAGCATTTT. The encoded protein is CASTGGQYDQPQHF.

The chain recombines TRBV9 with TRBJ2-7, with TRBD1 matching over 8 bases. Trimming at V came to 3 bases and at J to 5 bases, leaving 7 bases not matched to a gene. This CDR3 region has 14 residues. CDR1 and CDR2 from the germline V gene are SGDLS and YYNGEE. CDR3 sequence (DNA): TGTGCCAGCAGCGCACAGGGGGAGACGAACGAGCAGTACTTC. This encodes CASSAQGETNEQYF.

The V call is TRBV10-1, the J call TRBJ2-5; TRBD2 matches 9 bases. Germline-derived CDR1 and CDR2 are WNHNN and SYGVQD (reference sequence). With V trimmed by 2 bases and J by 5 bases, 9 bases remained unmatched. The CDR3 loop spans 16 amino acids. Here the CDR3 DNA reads TGCGCCAGCAGTGAGGGTGGTAGCGGGAGAATTGAGACCCAGTACTTC. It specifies CASSEGGSGRIETQYF.

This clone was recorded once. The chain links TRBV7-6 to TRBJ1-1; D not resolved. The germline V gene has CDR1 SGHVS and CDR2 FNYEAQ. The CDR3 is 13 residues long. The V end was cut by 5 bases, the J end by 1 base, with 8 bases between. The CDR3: CASSVDGNTEAFF. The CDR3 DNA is TGTGCCAGCAGCGTGGACGGGAACACTGAAGCTTTCTTT.

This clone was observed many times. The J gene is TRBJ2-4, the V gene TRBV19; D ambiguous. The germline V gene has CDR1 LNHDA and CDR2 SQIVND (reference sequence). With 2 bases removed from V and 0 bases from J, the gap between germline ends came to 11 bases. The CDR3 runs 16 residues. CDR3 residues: CASSIRPILAKNIQYF. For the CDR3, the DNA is TGTGCCAGTAGTATAAGACCAATTCTAGCCAAAAACATTCAGTACTTC.

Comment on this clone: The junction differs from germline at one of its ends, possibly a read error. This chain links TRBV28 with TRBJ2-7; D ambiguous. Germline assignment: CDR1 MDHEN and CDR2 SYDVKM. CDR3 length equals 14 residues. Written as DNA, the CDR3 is TGTGCCAGCAGACTAAGGTGGCTCTCCCACGAGCAGTACTTC. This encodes CASRLRWLSHEQYF.

CDR3 region: CASSQGTGVWGVPDNTEAFF. The CDR3 nucleotides are TGTGCCAGCAGCCAGGGGACAGGGGTTTGGGGAGTTCCGGATAACACTGAAGCTTTCTTT. The chain joins TRBV28 to TRBJ1-1; 10 nucleotides line up with TRBD1. J lost 2 bases, V lost 6 bases, and 21 bases had no gene match. The CDR3 loop spans 20 amino acids. The germline CDR1 and CDR2 sequences are MDHEN and SYDVKM.

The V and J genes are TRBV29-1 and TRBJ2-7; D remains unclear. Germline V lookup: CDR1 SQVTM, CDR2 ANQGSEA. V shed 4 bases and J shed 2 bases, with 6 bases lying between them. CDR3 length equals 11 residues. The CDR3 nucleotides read TGCAGCGTTGTCTTGGCCTACGAGCAGTACTTC. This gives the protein CSVVLAYEQYF.

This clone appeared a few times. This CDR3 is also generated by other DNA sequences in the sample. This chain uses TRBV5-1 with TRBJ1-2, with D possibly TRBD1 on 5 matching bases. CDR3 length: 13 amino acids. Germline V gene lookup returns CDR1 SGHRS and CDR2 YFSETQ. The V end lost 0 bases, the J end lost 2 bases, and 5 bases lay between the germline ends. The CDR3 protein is CASSLGGNYGYTF. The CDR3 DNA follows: TGCGCCAGCAGCTTGGGGGGGAACTATGGCTACACCTTC.

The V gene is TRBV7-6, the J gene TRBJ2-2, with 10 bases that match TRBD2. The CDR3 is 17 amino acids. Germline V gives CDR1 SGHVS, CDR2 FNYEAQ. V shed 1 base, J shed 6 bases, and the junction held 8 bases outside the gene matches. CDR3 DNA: TGTGCCAGCAGCTTAGAAGCCCCTAGCGGGAGCCCCGGGGAGCTGTTTTTT. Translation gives CASSLEAPSGSPGELFF.

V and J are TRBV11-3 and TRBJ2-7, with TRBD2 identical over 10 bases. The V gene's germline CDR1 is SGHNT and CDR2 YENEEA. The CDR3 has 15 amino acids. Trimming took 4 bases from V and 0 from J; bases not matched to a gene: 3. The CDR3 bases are TGTGCCAGCAGCTCGGGACTAGCGAACTCCTACGAGCAGTACTTC. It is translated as CASSSGLANSYEQYF.

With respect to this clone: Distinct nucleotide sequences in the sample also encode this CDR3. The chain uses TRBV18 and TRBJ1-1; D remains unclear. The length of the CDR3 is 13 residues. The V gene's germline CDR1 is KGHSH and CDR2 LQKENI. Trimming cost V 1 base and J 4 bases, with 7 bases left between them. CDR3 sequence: CASSPLGGTEAFF. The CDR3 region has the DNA TGTGCCAGCTCACCACTTGGCGGCACTGAAGCTTTCTTT.

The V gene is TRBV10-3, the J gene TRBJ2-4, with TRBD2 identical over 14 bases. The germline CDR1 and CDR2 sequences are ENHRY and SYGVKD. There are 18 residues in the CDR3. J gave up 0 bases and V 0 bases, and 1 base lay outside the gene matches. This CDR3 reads CAISESGLAGAAKNIQYF. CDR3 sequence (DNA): TGTGCCATCAGTGAGTCGGGACTAGCGGGGGCAGCCAAAAACATTCAGTACTTC.

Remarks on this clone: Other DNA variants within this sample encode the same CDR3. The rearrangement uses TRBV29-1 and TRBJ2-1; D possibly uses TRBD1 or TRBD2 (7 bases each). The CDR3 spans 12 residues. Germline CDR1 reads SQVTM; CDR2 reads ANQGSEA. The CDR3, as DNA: TGCAGTGCAGGGGGGGCTTCCGGTGAGCAGTTCTTC. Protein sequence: CSAGGASGEQFF.

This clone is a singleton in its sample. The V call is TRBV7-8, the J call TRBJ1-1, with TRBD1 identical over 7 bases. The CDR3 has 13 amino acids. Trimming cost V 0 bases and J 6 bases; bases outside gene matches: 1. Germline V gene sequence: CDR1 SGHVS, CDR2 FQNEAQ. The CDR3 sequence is CASSLAGTAEAFF. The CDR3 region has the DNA TGTGCCAGCAGCTTAGCGGGGACAGCTGAAGCTTTCTTT.

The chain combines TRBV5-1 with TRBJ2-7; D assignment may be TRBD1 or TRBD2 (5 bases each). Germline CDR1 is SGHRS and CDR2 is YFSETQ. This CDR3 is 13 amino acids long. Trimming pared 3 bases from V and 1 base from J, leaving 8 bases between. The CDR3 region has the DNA TGCGCCAGCAGCTGGGACCTTTCCTACGAGCAGTACTTC. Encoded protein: CASSWDLSYEQYF.

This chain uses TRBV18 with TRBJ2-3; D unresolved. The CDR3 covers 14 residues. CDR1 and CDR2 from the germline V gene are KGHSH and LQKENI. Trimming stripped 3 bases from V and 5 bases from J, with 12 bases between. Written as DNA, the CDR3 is TGTGCCAGCTCACCGGTTGCCTTAGGAGATACGCAGTATTTT. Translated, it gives CASSPVALGDTQYF.

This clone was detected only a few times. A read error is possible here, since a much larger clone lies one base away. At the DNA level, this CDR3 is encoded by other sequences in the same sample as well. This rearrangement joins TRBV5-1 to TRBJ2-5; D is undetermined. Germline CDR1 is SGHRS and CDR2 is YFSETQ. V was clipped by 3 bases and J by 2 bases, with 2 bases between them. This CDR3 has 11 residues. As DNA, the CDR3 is TGCGCCAGCAGCTCACAAGAGACCCAGTACTTC. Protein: CASSSQETQYF.

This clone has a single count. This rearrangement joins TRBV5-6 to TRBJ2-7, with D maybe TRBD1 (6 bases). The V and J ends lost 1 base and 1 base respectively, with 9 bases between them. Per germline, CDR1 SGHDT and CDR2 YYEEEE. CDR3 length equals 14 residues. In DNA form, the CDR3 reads TGTGCCAGCAGCTTGTTGGGGGCGTCCTACGAGCAGTACTTC. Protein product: CASSLLGASYEQYF. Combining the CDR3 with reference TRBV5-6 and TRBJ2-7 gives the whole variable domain DAGVTQSPTHLIKTRGQQVTLRCSPKSGHDTVSWYQQALGQGPQFIFQYYEEEERQRGNFPDRFSGHQFPNYSSELNVNALLLGDSALYLCASSLLGASYEQYFGPGTRLTVT.

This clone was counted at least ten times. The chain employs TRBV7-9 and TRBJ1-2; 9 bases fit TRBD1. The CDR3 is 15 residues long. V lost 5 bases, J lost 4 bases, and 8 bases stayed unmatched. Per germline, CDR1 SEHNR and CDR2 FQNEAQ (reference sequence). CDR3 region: CASSPPGQGGYGYTF. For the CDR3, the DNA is TGTGCCAGCAGCCCGCCGGGACAGGGAGGCTATGGCTACACCTTC. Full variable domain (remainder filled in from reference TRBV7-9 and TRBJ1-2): DTGVSQNPRHKITKRGQNVTFRCDPISEHNRLYWYRQTLGQGPEFLTYFQNEAQLEKSRLLSDRFSAERPKGSFSTLEIQRTEQGDSAMYLCASSPPGQGGYGYTFGSGTRLTVV.

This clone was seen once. CDR3 DNA sequence: TGTGCCAGCAGTCGGACACAAGATAGCAATCAGCCCCAGCATTTT. Encoded protein: CASSRTQDSNQPQHF. The rearrangement uses TRBV2 and TRBJ1-5, with D possibly matching TRBD1 (5 bases). Trimming took 5 bases from V and 0 from J, leaving 11 bases between them. The CDR3 length is 15 residues. Germline CDR1 SNHLY, CDR2 FYNNEI. The full variable domain, rest sourced from reference TRBV2 and TRBJ1-5, is EPEVTQTPSHQVTQMGQEVILRCVPISNHLYFYWYRQILGQKVEFLVSFYNNEISEKSEIFDDQFSVERPDGSNFTLKIRSTKLEDSAMYFCASSRTQDSNQPQHFGDGTRLSIL.

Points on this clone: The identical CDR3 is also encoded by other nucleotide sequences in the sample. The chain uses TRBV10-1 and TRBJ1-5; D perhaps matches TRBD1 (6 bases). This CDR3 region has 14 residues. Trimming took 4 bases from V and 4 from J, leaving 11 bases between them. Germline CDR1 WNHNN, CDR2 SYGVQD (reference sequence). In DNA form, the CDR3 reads TGCGCCAGCAGTGGGGGGCAGGGTAATCAGCCCCAGCATTTT. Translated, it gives CASSGGQGNQPQHF.

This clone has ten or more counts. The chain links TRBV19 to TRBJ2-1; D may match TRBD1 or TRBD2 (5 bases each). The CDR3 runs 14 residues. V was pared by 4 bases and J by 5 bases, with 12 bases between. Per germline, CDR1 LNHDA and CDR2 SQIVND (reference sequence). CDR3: CASSTRDLNNEQFF. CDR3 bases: TGTGCCAGTAGTACCCGGGACCTAAACAATGAGCAGTTCTTC.